This T cell receptor beta chain was identified during a study of T cell changes during pregnancy in multiple sclerosis (dated by TCRdb to between 2018 and 2021). Looking at the study overall: In women with multiple sclerosis, the researchers looked at how the T cell repertoire shifted as pregnancy progressed.

Libraries were made using the immunoSEQ multiplex PCR assay. In TCRdb, the immuneACCESS table is reduced to in-frame sequences with V and J assigned. These tables do not hold every clone; where another copy was compared, an unresolved V gene accounts for under half, and the others remain unexplained. The sample data list 45,000 to 55,000 clones, and 85% to 95% of these were observed just once. Jointly, the top ten make up approximately 0.91% of the sample. V and J are trimmed by 6 bases and 4 bases, and the gene matches miss 6 bases of the junction. The germline V gene provides CDR1 MDHEN and CDR2 SYDVKM. The CDR3 covers 13 residues, taking in both the cysteine and the phenylalanine. Only the CDR3 DNA is retained, 39 bases long and in frame from the first base. About this clone: What antigen it recognizes has not been identified. Nothing much larger sits one base from this clone, and base qualities are not available.

This clonotype was obtained from a female donor in good health, enrolled as a control in a pregnancy study. The sequencing here drew on CD4+ T cells from peripheral blood mononuclear cells, taken in the second trimester of pregnancy. The V gene is TRBV28 and the J gene is TRBJ2-7, and 7 junction bases match TRBD2. The CDR3 here reads CASSLGGGYEQYF. The sequenced DNA is TGTGCCAGCAGCCTGGGGGGGGGTTACGAGCAGTACTTC.